This T cell receptor (beta chain) was sequenced during a study of blood T cell repertoires in COVID-19. Study in general: Some COVID-19 samples were acute and others convalescent; all came from the United States, Italy and Spain. T cells, B-cell-depleted T cells, or PBMCs provided the cDNA or gDNA that served as material.

The CDR3 totals 15 residues. V was trimmed by 5 bases and J by 3 bases, leaving 14 bases between them. Looked up from germline, CDR1 is SNHLY and CDR2 is FYNNEI. In the original processing: Reference gene primers were amplified, and this amplification served to estimate nucleated cell counts. The method was immunoSEQ multiplex PCR; TCRdb's version includes in-frame clones alone and lacks a portion of them. V and J calls and clone size come straight from that table; D and trimming were deduced from the DNA. The sample has over 45,000 clones, 88% seen once. The TCR comes from a man in his 60s with active COVID-19. The specimen sequenced was peripheral blood. The gene calls are TRBV2 and TRBJ2-1; D perhaps matches TRBD2 (6 bases). Written as DNA, the CDR3 is TGTGCCAGCAGTACCCAGGGACTCGTCTACAATGAGCAGTTCTTC. The encoded protein is CASSTQGLVYNEQFF.